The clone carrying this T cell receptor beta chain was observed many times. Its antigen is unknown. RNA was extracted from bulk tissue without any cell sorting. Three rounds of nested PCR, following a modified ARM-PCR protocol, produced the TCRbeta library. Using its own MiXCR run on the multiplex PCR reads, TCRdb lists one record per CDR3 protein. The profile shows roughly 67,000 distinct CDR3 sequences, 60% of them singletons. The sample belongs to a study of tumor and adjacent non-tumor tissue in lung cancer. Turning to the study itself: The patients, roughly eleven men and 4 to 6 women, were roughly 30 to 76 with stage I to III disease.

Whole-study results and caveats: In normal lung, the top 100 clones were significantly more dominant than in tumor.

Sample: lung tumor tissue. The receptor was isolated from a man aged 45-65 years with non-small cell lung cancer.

The CDR3 DNA is TGCGCCAGCACCCCAGGGGAAAGCTCCTACAATGAGCAGTTCTTC. This gives the protein CASTPGESSYNEQFF. V gene TRBV5-1 combines with J gene TRBJ2-1; a possible D gene is TRBD1 (6 bases). CDR3 length: 15 residues. CDR1 is SGHRS and CDR2 is YFSETQ in the germline V gene. V was shortened by 6 bases and J by 0 bases, with 13 bases between the two germline ends.